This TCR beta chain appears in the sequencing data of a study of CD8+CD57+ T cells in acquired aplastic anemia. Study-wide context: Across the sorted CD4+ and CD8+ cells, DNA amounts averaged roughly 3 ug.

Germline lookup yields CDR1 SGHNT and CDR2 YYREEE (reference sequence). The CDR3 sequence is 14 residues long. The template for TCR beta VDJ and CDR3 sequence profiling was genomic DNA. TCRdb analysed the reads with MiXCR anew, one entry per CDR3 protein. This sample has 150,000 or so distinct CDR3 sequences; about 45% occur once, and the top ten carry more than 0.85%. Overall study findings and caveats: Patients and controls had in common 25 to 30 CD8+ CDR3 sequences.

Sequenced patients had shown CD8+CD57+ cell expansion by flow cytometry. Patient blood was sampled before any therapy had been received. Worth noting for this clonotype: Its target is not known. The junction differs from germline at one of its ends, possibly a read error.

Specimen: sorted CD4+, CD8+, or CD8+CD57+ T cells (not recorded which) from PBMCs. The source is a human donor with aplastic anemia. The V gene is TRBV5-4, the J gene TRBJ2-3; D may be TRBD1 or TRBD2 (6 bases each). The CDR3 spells CASSPYHGGPEQYF. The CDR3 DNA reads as TGCGCCAGCAGTCCCTATCACGGGGGCCCTGAGCAGTATTTT.